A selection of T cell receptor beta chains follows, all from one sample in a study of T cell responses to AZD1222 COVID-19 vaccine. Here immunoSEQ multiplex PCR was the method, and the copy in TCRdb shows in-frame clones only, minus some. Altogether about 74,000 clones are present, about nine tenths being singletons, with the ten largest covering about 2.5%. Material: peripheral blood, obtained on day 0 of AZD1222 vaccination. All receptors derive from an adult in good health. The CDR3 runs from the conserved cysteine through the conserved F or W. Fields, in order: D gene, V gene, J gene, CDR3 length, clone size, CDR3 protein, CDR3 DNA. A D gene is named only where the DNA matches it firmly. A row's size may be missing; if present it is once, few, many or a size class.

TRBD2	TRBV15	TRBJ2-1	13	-	CATSTLLASEQFF	TGTGCCACCAGCACCCTACTAGCGTCTGAGCAGTTCTTC
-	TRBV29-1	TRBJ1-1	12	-	CSATRGDAEAFF	TGCAGCGCTACGAGGGGGGACGCTGAAGCTTTCTTT
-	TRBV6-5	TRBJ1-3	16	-	CASSYRGPNSGNTIYF	TGTGCCAGCAGTTACAGGGGACCGAACTCTGGAAACACCATATATTTT
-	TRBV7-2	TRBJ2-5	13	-	CASSPDGKETQYF	TGTGCCAGCAGCCCGGACGGTAAAGAGACCCAGTACTTC
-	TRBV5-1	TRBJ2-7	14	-	CASSLEIALYEQYF	TGCGCCAGCAGCTTGGAAATTGCCCTTTACGAGCAGTACTTC
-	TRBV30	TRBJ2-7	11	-	CAWSVGYEQYF	TGTGCCTGGAGTGTGGGGTACGAGCAGTACTTC
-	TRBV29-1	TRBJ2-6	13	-	CSVFSSGANVLTF	TGCAGCGTTTTTAGCTCTGGGGCCAACGTCCTGACTTTC
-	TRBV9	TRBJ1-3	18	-	CASSHPGTPFSSGNTIYF	TGTGCCAGCAGTCACCCCGGGACTCCTTTTAGCTCTGGAAACACCATATATTTT
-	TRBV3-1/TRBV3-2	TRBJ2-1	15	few	CASSPRRSTYNEQFF	TGTGCCAGCTCGCCCAGGAGATCCACCTACAATGAGCAGTTCTTC
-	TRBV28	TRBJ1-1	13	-	CASSPGVGTEAFF	TGTGCCAGCAGTCCGGGGGTCGGCACTGAAGCTTTCTTT
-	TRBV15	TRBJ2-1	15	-	CATSRQAEGYNEQFF	TGTGCCACCAGCAGACAAGCGGAGGGTTACAATGAGCAGTTCTTC
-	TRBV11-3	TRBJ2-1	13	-	CASSPNLANEQFF	TGTGCCAGCAGCCCTAACCTAGCGAATGAGCAGTTCTTC
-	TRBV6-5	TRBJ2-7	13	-	CASRRGPRYEQYF	TGTGCCAGCAGGAGAGGGCCGCGTTACGAGCAGTACTTC
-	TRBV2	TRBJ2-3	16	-	CASSIRPYLPSDTQYF	TGTGCCAGTAGTATCAGGCCTTATCTTCCGTCAGATACGCAGTATTTT
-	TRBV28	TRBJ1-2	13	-	CASRVPFSNGYTF	TGTGCCAGCAGGGTTCCGTTTAGCAACGGCTACACCTTC
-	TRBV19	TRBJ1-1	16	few	CASSNPRGGLNTEAFF	TGTGCCAGTAGTAACCCGCGGGGGGGTCTGAACACTGAAGCTTTCTTT
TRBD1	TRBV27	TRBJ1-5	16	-	CASSLSGGQGYQPQHF	TGTGCCAGCAGTTTATCGGGGGGACAGGGGTATCAGCCCCAGCATTTT
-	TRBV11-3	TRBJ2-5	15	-	CASSLGGGLQETQYF	TGTGCCAGCAGCCTGGGAGGAGGGCTCCAAGAGACCCAGTACTTC
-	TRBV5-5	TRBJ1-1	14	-	CASSLQLMNTEAFF	TGTGCCAGCAGCTTGCAACTTATGAACACTGAAGCTTTCTTT